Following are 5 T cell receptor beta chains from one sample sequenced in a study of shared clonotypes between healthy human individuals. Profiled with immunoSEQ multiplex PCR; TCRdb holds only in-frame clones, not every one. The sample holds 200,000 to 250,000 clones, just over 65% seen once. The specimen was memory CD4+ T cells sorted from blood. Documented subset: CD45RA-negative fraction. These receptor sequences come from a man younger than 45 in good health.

The CDR3 loop is CSVFRTGNPEQFF. The CDR3 nucleotides read TGCAGCGTGTTCAGGACAGGGAATCCCGAGCAGTTCTTC. The chain combines TRBV29-1 with TRBJ2-1; 8 nucleotides line up with TRBD1. Germline CDR1 SQVTM, CDR2 ANQGSEA. J gave up 10 bases and V 6 bases, and 11 bases lay outside the gene matches. The CDR3 sequence is 13 residues long.

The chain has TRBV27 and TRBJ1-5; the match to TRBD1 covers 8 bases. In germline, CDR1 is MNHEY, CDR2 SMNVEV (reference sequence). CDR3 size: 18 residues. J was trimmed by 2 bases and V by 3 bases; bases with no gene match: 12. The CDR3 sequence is CASSLKGQGAYGNQPQHF. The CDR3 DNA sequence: TGTGCCAGCAGTTTGAAAGGACAGGGTGCGTACGGCAATCAGCCCCAGCATTTT.

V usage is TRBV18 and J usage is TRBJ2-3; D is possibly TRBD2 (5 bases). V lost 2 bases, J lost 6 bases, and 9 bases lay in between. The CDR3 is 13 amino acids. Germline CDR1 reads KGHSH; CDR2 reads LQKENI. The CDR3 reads CASSPGTSDTQYF. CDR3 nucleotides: TGTGCCAGCTCACCAGGAACTAGTGATACGCAGTATTTT.

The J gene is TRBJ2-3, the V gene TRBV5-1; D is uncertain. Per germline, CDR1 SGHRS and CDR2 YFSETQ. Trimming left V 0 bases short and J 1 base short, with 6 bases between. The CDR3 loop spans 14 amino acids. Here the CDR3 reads CASSLDLGTDTQYF. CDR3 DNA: TGCGCCAGCAGCTTGGACCTCGGCACAGATACGCAGTATTTT.

The CDR3 sequence is CASSPVTPGAAGNTIYF. The CDR3 DNA reads as TGTGCCAGCTCGCCCGTCACACCCGGGGCGGCGGGAAACACCATATATTTT. V and J are TRBV18 and TRBJ1-3; TRBD1 might be the D (5 bases). V gave up 6 bases and J gave up 4 bases, with 22 bases separating them. Germline values: CDR1 KGHSH, CDR2 LQKENI. The CDR3 extends over 17 amino acids.